This TCR beta chain was obtained from a study of Graves' ophthalmopathy and Graves' hyperthyroidism. Findings of the study overall: The study's model predicted ophthalmopathy progression at 65% to 71% sensitivity and approximately 72% specificity.

Per germline, CDR1 SQVTM and CDR2 ANQGSEA. CDR3 length: 11 residues. Hyperthyroidism patients were newly diagnosed, ill under 2 months, and aged 18 to 65 years. Pregnancy or lactation, uncontrolled infections and other autoimmune diseases were grounds for excluding patients. Each diagnosis was determined on the basis of clinical symptoms, serum thyroxine, TRAb, thyroid ultrasound and orbital computed tomography. Notes on this clonotype: The antigen is not known.

RNA transcripts were the source from which TCR beta CDR3 regions were amplified. HTBI primers served in a first-round RT-PCR, which a second-round multiplex PCR followed. One entry per CDR3 protein results from TCRdb running MiXCR on the multiplex PCR reads. Of around 1.1 million distinct CDR3 sequences in the sample, 35% to 45% are singletons; the top ten hold 11%. The source of this sequence is an adult man with Graves' hyperthyroidism. V gene TRBV29-1 combines with J gene TRBJ1-1, with 8 positions matching TRBD1. The sample taken for sequencing was peripheral blood or thyroid tissue (not recorded which). DNA for the CDR3: TGCAGGGAGGACAGGGACACTGAAGCTTTCTTT. This translates into CREDRDTEAFF.